What follows is one T cell receptor (beta chain) and its context. This record comes from a study of blood T cell repertoires in COVID-19. Turning to the study itself: COVID-19 samples from acute and convalescent phases originated in the United States, Italy and Spain.

Methods used by the authors: Nucleated cell counts were estimated from reference gene primer amplification. This table comes from immunoSEQ multiplex PCR, and its TCRdb copy is limited to in-frame clones, with some not included. V and J calls and clone size come straight from that table; D and trimming were deduced from the DNA. The sample has over 200,000 clones, 88% seen once. Material for sequencing was peripheral blood. The receptor's source is a man in his sixties who had recovered from COVID-19.

The chain's CDR3 is CASSSGTTRRTDTQYF. As DNA, the CDR3 is TGTGCCAGCAGTAGCGGGACTACTAGGCGCACAGATACGCAGTATTTT. The chain links TRBV6-2 or TRBV6-3 to TRBJ2-3, with 7 bases aligning to TRBD2. The length of the CDR3 is 16 residues. Germline V CDR1 and CDR2: MNHEY, SVGEGT. Trimming took 5 bases from V and 1 from J; bases not matched to a gene: 9.